This TCR beta chain appears in the sequencing data of a study of blood T cells in healthy people across ages. Study-wide results and caveats: Long-lived donors carried more naive CD4+ cells and greater diversity than aged donors.

A J-beta primer mix and a sample-barcoded 5' primer were used in a second PCR of roughly 6 to 11 cycles. Via MiXCR, TCRdb re-called the 5' RACE reads, giving one row per CDR3 protein. The table records 1.5 million to 2 million distinct CDR3 sequences, roughly 27% of them present only once. V was pared by 0 bases and J by 8 bases, with 7 bases between. The CDR3 has 11 amino acids. The germline gives CDR1 DFQATT, CDR2 SNEGSKA (reference sequence). This clonotype occurred a few times. Antigen specificity is unknown. The clonotype originates from a woman in her twenties or thirties in good health. The V gene is TRBV20-1, the J gene TRBJ1-2; tentative D call: TRBD1 (5 bases). The material sequenced was blood. DNA of the CDR3: TGCAGTGCTAGAGACAGGGCCGGCTACACCTTC. It encodes CSARDRAGYTF.